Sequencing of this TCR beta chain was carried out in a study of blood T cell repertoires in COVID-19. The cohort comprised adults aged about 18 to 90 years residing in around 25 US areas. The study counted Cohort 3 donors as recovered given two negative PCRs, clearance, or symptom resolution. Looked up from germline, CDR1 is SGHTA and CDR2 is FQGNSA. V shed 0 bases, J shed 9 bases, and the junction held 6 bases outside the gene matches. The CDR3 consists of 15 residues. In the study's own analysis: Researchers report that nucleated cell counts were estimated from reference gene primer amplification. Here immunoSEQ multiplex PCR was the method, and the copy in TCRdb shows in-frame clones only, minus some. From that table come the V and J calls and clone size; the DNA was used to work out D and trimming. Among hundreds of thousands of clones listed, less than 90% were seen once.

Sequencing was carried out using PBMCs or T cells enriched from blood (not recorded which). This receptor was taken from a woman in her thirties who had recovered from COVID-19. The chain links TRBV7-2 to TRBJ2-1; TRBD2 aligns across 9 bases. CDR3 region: CASSLASGGEFEQFF. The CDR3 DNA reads TGTGCCAGCAGCTTAGCTAGCGGGGGTGAATTTGAGCAGTTCTTC.